These 25 T cell receptor beta chains were all obtained from the same sample, sequenced in a study of OX40 agonist ivuxolimab in advanced cancers. Method: immunoSEQ multiplex PCR; TCRdb's copy keeps in-frame clones and lacks some. The sample lists some 85,000 clones; around nine tenths were seen once. Material: CD4+ or CD8+ T cells sorted from blood, obtained in a trial of the OX40 agonist ivuxolimab. All receptors derive from an adult with an advanced solid tumor such as melanoma, head and neck, liver or kidney cancer.

This sequence joins TRBV28 and TRBJ2-3; D unclear. V was cut by 3 bases and J by 3 bases, with 7 bases left in between. Germline V gives CDR1 MDHEN, CDR2 SYDVKM. There are 13 residues in the CDR3. In DNA form, the CDR3 reads TGTGCCAGCAGTTTTTCTAGTACAGATACGCAGTATTTT. Translated: CASSFSSTDTQYF.

The rearrangement uses TRBV10-1 and TRBJ2-7, with no clear D. The CDR3 is 13 residues long. V shed 4 bases and J shed 2 bases, with 9 bases lying between them. The V gene's germline CDR1 is WNHNN and CDR2 SYGVQD (reference sequence). The CDR3 bases are TGCGCCAGCAGTGCCCAGGTAACCTACGAGCAGTACTTC. Encoded protein: CASSAQVTYEQYF.

In this sample, this clone turned up a few times. V is TRBV19 and J is TRBJ1-2, with D possibly being TRBD1 (6 bases). From germline, CDR1 is LNHDA and CDR2 SQIVND (reference sequence). V shed 1 base and J shed 6 bases, with 12 bases lying between them. The CDR3 has 14 amino acids. CDR3 protein: CASSIGGQSNGYTF. The CDR3 bases are TGTGCCAGTAGTATAGGAGGACAGTCGAATGGCTACACCTTC.

The chain has TRBV5-4 and TRBJ2-7, with D perhaps TRBD1 (5 bases). V dropped 4 bases and J dropped 5 bases, with 13 bases sitting between them. CDR1 and CDR2 (germline): SGHNT, YYREEE (reference sequence). This CDR3 comprises 13 residues. Here the CDR3 DNA reads TGTGCCAGCAGCGGGGCAGGGTGGAACGAGCAGTACTTC. Its translation is CASSGAGWNEQYF.

J is TRBJ2-1 and V is TRBV10-3, with D perhaps TRBD2 (6 bases). The V gene's germline CDR1 is ENHRY and CDR2 SYGVKD. The CDR3 loop spans 17 amino acids. V shed 3 bases and J shed 0 bases, with 15 bases lying between them. CDR3 sequence reads: CAISDRNSGGSYNEQFF. CDR3 bases: TGTGCCATCAGTGACCGAAATAGCGGAGGCTCCTACAATGAGCAGTTCTTC.

DNA for the CDR3: TGTGCCACAACCCTATCCGGGACAGCTAATGAAAAACTGTTTTTT. As protein: CATTLSGTANEKLFF. This sequence joins TRBV7-9 and TRBJ1-4, with 7 nucleotides matching TRBD1. Germline lookup yields CDR1 SEHNR and CDR2 FQNEAQ (reference sequence). The CDR3 totals 15 residues. Unmatched junction bases numbered 11, after V lost 10 bases and J lost 3 bases.

The chain uses TRBV5-1 and TRBJ2-1, with 9 bases lining up with TRBD2. The CDR3 loop spans 15 amino acids. V dropped 1 base and J dropped 1; count of bases not matched to a gene: 0. Germline assignment: CDR1 SGHRS and CDR2 YFSETQ. The CDR3 region has the DNA TGCGCCAGCAGCTTGCTAGCGGGATCCTACAATGAGCAGTTCTTC. Translated: CASSLLAGSYNEQFF.

The CDR3: CASTNGGNNQPQHF. DNA for the CDR3: TGTGCCAGCACCAACGGGGGGAACAATCAGCCCCAGCATTTT. The rearrangement joins TRBV2 to TRBJ1-5, with TRBD1 as a possible D gene (5 bases). The CDR3 contains 14 residues. V lost 7 bases to trimming and J lost 3 bases, with 13 bases between them. Germline lookup yields CDR1 SNHLY and CDR2 FYNNEI.

This chain connects TRBV10-2 to TRBJ2-1; no clear D. The V end was cut by 4 bases, the J end by 0 bases, with 10 bases between. Germline V gene data show CDR1 as WSHSY and CDR2 as SAAADI. The CDR3 contains 15 residues. The DNA of the CDR3 is TGCGCCAGCAGTGCCGAGGCGTACTCCTACAATGAGCAGTTCTTC. This sequence encodes CASSAEAYSYNEQFF.

The genes are TRBV28 and TRBJ2-7; possibly TRBD2 for D (7 bases). The CDR3 has 13 residues. Germline-derived CDR1 and CDR2 are MDHEN and SYDVKM. V was shortened by 2 bases and J by 12 bases, with 17 bases between the two germline ends. CDR3 coding DNA: TGTGCCAGCAGTTTAGCGTTCGGGGGGCCGGGGTACTTC. It yields the protein CASSLAFGGPGYF. Full variable domain (outside the CDR3, taken from reference TRBV28 and TRBJ2-7): DVKVTQSSRYLVKRTGEKVFLECVQDMDHENMFWYRQDPGLGLRLIYFSYDVKMKEKGDIPEGYSVSREKKERFSLILESASTNQTSMYLCASSLAFGGPGYFGPGTRLTVT.

The chain joins TRBV6-1 to TRBJ2-2; TRBD2 matches 12 bases. Trimming cost V 6 bases and J 1 base; bases outside gene matches: 0. The CDR3 is made up of 15 amino acids. CDR1 and CDR2 (germline): MNHNS, SASEGT. In DNA, the CDR3 is TGTGCCAGCAGGACTAGCGGGAGGAACACCGGGGAGCTGTTTTTT. It specifies CASRTSGRNTGELFF.

V usage is TRBV5-1 and J usage is TRBJ2-1; 8 nucleotides match TRBD2. Trimming cost V 4 bases and J 3 bases; bases outside gene matches: 3. CDR1 and CDR2 from the germline V gene are SGHRS and YFSETQ. This CDR3 has 14 residues. For the CDR3, the DNA is TGCGCCAGCAGCCGGGAGGGCCTCTACAATGAGCAGTTCTTC. It codes for CASSREGLYNEQFF.

The chain carries TRBV28 and TRBJ1-2, with 12 bases aligning to TRBD1. CDR1 is MDHEN and CDR2 is SYDVKM in the germline V gene. Trimming took 5 bases from V and 6 from J; bases not matched to a gene: 7. This CDR3 region has 15 residues. Here the CDR3 DNA reads TGTGCCAGCAGTCCAGCGGGACAGGGGGCAAATGGCTACACCTTC. Its protein product is CASSPAGQGANGYTF.

The chain links TRBV7-2 to TRBJ2-1; D tentatively reads TRBD1 or TRBD2 (5 bases each). Trimming stripped 5 bases from V and 9 bases from J, with 14 bases between. This CDR3 region has 13 residues. Per the germline V gene, CDR1 is SGHTA and CDR2 is FQGNSA. The CDR3 DNA sequence: TGTGCCAGCAGCCTCCCGGGGCTAGCTGAGCAGTTCTTC. The encoded protein is CASSLPGLAEQFF.

J is TRBJ2-3 and V is TRBV5-4; no firm D call. CDR3 length equals 15 residues. Germline values: CDR1 SGHNT, CDR2 YYREEE (reference sequence). The ends were cut back, 3 bases at V and 0 bases at J, with 11 bases in the middle. DNA for the CDR3: TGTGCCAGCAGCTCGCCTCTGACTAGCACAGATACGCAGTATTTT. This codes for CASSSPLTSTDTQYF.

V usage is TRBV7-4 and J usage is TRBJ2-7, with TRBD2 as a possible D gene (5 bases). V gave up 5 bases and J gave up 3 bases, with 26 bases separating them. The CDR3 is made up of 18 amino acids. Germline assignment: CDR1 SGHVT and CDR2 SQSDAQ. CDR3 sequence (DNA): TGTGCCAGCAGCACTTTACGTGACGGGAACCAAATAAGCTACGAGCAGTACTTC. This encodes CASSTLRDGNQISYEQYF.

The CDR3 spells CASSPLEGLAGQYNEQFF. The DNA for the CDR3 is TGTGCCAGCAGCCCCCTCGAGGGACTAGCGGGACAGTACAATGAGCAGTTCTTC. The rearrangement links TRBV7-9 to TRBJ2-1, with TRBD2 matching 13 bases. Germline V CDR1 and CDR2: SEHNR, FQNEAQ (reference sequence). V was clipped by 5 bases and J by 4 bases; unmatched bases: 11. The CDR3 spans 18 residues.

The chain is built from TRBV27 and TRBJ2-1; D unclear. This CDR3 region has 17 residues. The ends were cut back, 6 bases at V and 0 bases at J, with 18 bases in the middle. CDR1 and CDR2 (germline): MNHEY, SMNVEV (reference sequence). The CDR3 spells CASSRRPSRSSYNEQFF. The CDR3 DNA reads as TGTGCCAGCAGCCGAAGGCCGAGCAGGAGCTCCTACAATGAGCAGTTCTTC.

The chain employs TRBV7-8 and TRBJ2-3; possible D gene TRBD2, 5 bases. With 6 bases removed from V and 3 bases from J, the gap between germline ends came to 13 bases. Germline assignment: CDR1 SGHVS and CDR2 FQNEAQ. This CDR3 has 14 residues. The CDR3 nucleotides are TGTGCCAGCAGGGGAGAGATTAGAACAGATACGCAGTATTTT. Encoded protein: CASRGEIRTDTQYF.

The gene calls are TRBV6-1 and TRBJ2-2; D may correspond to TRBD1 or TRBD2 (6 bases each). V dropped 6 bases and J dropped 2 bases, with 10 bases sitting between them. The CDR3 contains 14 residues. CDR1 and CDR2 (germline): MNHNS, SASEGT. In DNA, the CDR3 is TGTGCCAGCAGGGAGGGACACAACACCGGGGAGCTGTTTTTT. This encodes CASREGHNTGELFF.

The V gene is TRBV9, the J gene TRBJ1-3; a weak D match, TRBD1 (6 bases). Germline CDR1 SGDLS, CDR2 YYNGEE. This CDR3 spans 18 amino acids. Trimming stripped 1 base from V and 4 bases from J, with 21 bases between. The CDR3: CASSVQETGAGLGNTIYF. As DNA, the CDR3 is TGTGCCAGCAGCGTACAAGAAACGGGGGCAGGGTTAGGAAACACCATATATTTT. Variable domain in full (rest from reference TRBV9 and TRBJ1-3): DSGVTQTPKHLITATGQRVTLRCSPRSGDLSVYWYQQSLDQGLQFLIQYYNGEERAKGNILERFSAQQFPDLHSELNLSSLELGDSALYFCASSVQETGAGLGNTIYFGEGSWLTVV.

This clone appeared a single time. The chain recombines TRBV6-6 with TRBJ1-6; D may be TRBD1 (5 bases). CDR3 length equals 15 residues. The V and J ends lost 5 bases and 1 base respectively, with 9 bases between them. The V gene's germline CDR1 is MNHNY and CDR2 SVGAGI (reference sequence). The CDR3 region has the DNA TGTGCCAGCAGTCAGGGAAGGTCCTATAATTCACCCCTCCACTTT. Translating it yields CASSQGRSYNSPLHF.

The chain carries TRBV7-9 and TRBJ2-1, with D tentatively TRBD1 (5 bases). CDR3 length: 13 amino acids. Germline CDR1 SEHNR, CDR2 FQNEAQ (reference sequence). Trimming removed 5 bases at V and 8 bases at J, with 13 bases between. CDR3 nucleotides: TGTGCCAGCAGCCTGGCAGGGCTCTATGAGCAGTTCTTC. It translates to CASSLAGLYEQFF.

This chain connects TRBV6-5 to TRBJ1-2; maybe TRBD1 (5 bases). The V end lost 7 bases, the J end lost 8 bases, and 17 bases lay between the germline ends. The CDR3 sequence is 13 residues long. Germline V CDR1 and CDR2: MNHEY, SVGAGI. CDR3 region: CASNDGGFGGYTF. Written as DNA, the CDR3 is TGTGCCAGCAATGACGGGGGATTCGGAGGCTACACCTTC.

The V call is TRBV5-1, the J call TRBJ2-5; D is uncertain. Trimming removed 2 bases from V and 1 base from J, with 9 bases in between. The CDR3 sequence is 14 residues long. Germline CDR1 and CDR2: SGHRS and YFSETQ. The chain's CDR3 is CASSFLGIQETQYF. In nucleotides, the CDR3 is TGCGCCAGCAGCTTCCTGGGCATCCAAGAGACCCAGTACTTC. Using reference TRBV5-1 and TRBJ2-5 for the parts outside the CDR3, the full variable domain is KAGVTQTPRYLIKTRGQQVTLSCSPISGHRSVSWYQQTPGQGLQFLFEYFSETQRNKGNFPGRFSGRQFSNSRSEMNVSTLELGDSALYLCASSFLGIQETQYFGPGTRLLVL.